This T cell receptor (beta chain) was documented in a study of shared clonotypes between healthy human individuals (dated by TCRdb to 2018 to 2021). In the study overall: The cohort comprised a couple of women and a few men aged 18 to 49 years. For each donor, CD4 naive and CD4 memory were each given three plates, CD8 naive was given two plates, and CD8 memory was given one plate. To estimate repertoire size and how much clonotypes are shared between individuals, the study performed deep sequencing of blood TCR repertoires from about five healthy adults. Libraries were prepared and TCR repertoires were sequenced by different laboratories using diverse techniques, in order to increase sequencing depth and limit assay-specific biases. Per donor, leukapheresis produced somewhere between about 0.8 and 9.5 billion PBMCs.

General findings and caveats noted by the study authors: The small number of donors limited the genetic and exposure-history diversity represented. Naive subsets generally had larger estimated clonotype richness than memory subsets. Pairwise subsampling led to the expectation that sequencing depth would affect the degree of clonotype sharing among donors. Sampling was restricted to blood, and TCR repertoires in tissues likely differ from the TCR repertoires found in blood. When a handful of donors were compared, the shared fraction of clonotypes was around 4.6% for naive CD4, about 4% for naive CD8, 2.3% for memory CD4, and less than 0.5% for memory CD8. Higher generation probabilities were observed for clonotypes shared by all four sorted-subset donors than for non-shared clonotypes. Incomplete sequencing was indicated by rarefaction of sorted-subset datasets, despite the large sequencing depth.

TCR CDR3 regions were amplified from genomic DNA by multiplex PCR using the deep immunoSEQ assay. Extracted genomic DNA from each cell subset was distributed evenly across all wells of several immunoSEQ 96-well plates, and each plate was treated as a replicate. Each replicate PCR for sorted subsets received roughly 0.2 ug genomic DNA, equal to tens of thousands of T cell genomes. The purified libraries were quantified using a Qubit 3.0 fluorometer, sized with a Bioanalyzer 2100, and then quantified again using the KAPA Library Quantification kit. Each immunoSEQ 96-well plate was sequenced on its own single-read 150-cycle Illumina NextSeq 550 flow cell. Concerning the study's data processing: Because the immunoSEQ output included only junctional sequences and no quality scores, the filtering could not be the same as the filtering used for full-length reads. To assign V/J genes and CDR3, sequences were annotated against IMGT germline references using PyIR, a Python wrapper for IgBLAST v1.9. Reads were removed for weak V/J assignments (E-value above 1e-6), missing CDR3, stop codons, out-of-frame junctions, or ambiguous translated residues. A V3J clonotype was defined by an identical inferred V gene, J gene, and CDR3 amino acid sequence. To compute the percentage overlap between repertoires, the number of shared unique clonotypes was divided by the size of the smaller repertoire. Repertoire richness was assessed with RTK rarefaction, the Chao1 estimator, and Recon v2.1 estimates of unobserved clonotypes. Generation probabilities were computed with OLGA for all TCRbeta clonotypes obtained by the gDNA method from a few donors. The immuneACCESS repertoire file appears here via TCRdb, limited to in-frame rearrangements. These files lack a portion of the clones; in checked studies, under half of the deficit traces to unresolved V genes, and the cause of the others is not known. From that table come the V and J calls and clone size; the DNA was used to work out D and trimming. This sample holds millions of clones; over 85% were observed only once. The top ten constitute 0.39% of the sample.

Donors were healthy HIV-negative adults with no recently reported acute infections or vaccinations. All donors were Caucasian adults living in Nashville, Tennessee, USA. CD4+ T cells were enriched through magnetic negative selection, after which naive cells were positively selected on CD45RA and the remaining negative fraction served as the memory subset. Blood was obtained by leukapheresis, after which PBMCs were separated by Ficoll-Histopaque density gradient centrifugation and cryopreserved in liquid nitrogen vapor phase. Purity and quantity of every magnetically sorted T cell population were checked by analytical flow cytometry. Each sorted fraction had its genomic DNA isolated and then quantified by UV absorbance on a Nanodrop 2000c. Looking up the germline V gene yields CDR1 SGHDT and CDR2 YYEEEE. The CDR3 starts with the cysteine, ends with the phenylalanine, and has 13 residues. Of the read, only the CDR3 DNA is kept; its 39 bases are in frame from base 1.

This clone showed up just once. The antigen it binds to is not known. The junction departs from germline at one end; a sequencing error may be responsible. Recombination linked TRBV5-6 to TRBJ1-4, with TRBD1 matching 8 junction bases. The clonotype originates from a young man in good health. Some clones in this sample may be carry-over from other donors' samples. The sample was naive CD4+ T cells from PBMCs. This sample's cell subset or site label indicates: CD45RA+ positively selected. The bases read TGTGCCAGCAGCCTCAAGGACAGGGAGTTGACCCTTTTT. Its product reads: CASSLKDRELTLF.